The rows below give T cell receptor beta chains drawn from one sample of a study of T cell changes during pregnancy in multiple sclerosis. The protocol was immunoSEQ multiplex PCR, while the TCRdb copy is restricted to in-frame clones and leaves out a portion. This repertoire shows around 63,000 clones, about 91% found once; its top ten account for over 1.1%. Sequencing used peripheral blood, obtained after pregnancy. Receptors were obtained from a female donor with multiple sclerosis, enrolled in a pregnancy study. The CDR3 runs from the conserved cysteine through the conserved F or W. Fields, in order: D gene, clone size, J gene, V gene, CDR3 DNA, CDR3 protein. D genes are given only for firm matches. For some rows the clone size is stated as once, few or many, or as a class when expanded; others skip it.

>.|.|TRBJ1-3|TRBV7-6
TGTGCCAGCAGCCAAGGGAGTTCTGGAAACACCATATATTTT
CASSQGSSGNTIYF
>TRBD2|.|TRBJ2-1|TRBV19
TGTGCCAGTGCCCCGGCCCCCACTAGCGGGTTTTACAATGAGCAGTTCTTC
CASAPAPTSGFYNEQFF
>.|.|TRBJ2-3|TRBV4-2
TGTGCCAGCAGCCAGCCGGGTACACAGGTTGGCGTGCCAGATACGCAGTATTTT
CASSQPGTQVGVPDTQYF
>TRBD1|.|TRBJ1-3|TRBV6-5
TGTGCCAGCAGCCAACAGGGGAGCTCTGGAAACACCATATATTTT
CASSQQGSSGNTIYF
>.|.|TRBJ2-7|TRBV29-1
TGCAGCGTTCAGGCAGACACCTACGAGCAGTACTTC
CSVQADTYEQYF
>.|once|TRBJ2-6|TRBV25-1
TGTGCCACCGAAGGGGGGGACTCTGGGGCCAACGTCCTGACTTTC
CATEGGDSGANVLTF
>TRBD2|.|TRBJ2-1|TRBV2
TGTGCCAGCAGTCACCAACTAGCGGGAGGGCCCGATGAGCAGTTCTTC
CASSHQLAGGPDEQFF
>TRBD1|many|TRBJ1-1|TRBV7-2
TGTGCCAGCGAGCCGGGACAGAGCACTGAAGCTTTCTTT
CASEPGQSTEAFF
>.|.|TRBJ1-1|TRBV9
TGTGCCAGCAGCGTAGGGGAGGGGAACACTGAAGCTTTCTTT
CASSVGEGNTEAFF
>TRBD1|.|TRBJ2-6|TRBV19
TGTGCCAGTAGTTTAGCACAGGGGATATCTGGGGCCAACGTCCTGACTTTC
CASSLAQGISGANVLTF
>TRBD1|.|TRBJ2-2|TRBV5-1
TGCGCCAGCAGCAGGGACAGGGCGGACGGGGAGCTGTTTTTT
CASSRDRADGELFF
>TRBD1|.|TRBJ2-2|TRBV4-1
TGCGCCAGCACCCCCTTTCCTGGGACAGTGAACACCGGGGAGCTGTTTTTT
CASTPFPGTVNTGELFF
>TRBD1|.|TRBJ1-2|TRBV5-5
TGTGCCAGCAGCCGCAGCGGAGGGGGCCTAGACCTTTCGTATGGCTACACCTTC
CASSRSGGGLDLSYGYTF
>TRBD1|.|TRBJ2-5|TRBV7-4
TGTGCCAGCAGCTTCCGGGACAGGGGACACGAGACCCAGTACTTC
CASSFRDRGHETQYF
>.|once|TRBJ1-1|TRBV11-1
TGTGCCAGCAGCTTAGTAGAGGCCGGGGGCACTGAAGCTTTCTTT
CASSLVEAGGTEAFF
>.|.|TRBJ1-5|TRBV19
TGTGCCAGTAGTATGTTCGGTGGGGGGTCTACTCAGCCCCAGCATTTT
CASSMFGGGSTQPQHF
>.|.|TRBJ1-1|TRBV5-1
TGCGCCAGCAGGATTAGACAGCTACCCTACCCTGAAGCTTTCTTT
CASRIRQLPYPEAFF
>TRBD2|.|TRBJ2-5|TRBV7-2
TGTGCCAGCAGCTTAGAAGATCCTAGGGTAGCGGGAGGCTTAGAGACCCAGTACTTC
CASSLEDPRVAGGLETQYF
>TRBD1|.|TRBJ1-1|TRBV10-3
TGTGCCATCAGGGACAGGGAGGGAATTGAAGCTTTCTTT
CAIRDREGIEAFF
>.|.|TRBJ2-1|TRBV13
TGTGCCAGCAGCCTAGGGAGAGTCCTACCCTACAATGAGCAGTTCTTC
CASSLGRVLPYNEQFF
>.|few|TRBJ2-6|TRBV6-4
TGTGCCAGCAGTGCCTTACTTGGGGCCAACGTCCTGACTTTC
CASSALLGANVLTF
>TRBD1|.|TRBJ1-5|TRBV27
TGTGCCAGCAGTTTATATCAGGGGGGTCAGCCCCAGCATTTT
CASSLYQGGQPQHF
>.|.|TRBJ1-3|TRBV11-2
TGTGCCAGCAGACTAGGCACAGGGTTTAATTCTGGAAACACCATATATTTT
CASRLGTGFNSGNTIYF
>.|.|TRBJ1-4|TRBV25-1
TGTGCCAGCAGTGAAAGAGGAGGGGTTAGGGAAAAACTGTTTTTT
CASSERGGVREKLFF
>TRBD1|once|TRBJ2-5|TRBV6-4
TGTGCCAGCAGTGACGGGACAGTTCAAGAGACCCAGTACTTC
CASSDGTVQETQYF
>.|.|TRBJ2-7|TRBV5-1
TGCGCCAGCAGCTTTGGCGGGATCTACGAGCAGTACTTC
CASSFGGIYEQYF
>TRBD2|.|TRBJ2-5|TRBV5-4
TGTGCCAGCAGCCAGAAACTAGCGGGGGAAGAGACCCAGTACTTC
CASSQKLAGEETQYF
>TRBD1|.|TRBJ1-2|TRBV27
TGTGCCAGCACCAGGGACAGGGCAAATGGCTACACCTTC
CASTRDRANGYTF
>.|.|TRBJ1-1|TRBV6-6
TGTGCCAGCAACCAGGGCATGAACACTGAAGCTTTCTTT
CASNQGMNTEAFF
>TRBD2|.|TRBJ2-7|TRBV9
TGTGCCAGCAGCACCGCGGGGGGGCGAGCCAACGAGCAGTACTTC
CASSTAGGRANEQYF
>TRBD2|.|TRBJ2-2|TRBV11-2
TGTGCCAGCAGCTTATACTTTGTGCGGGAGGAGGCCGGGGAGCTGTTTTTT
CASSLYFVREEAGELFF
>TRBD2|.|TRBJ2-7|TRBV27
TGTGCCAGCAGTTTGGGGCTAGCGGCCGTCTACGAGCAGTACTTC
CASSLGLAAVYEQYF
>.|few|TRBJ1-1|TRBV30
TGTGCCTGGAGTGTGGAGATTGAAGCTTTCTTT
CAWSVEIEAFF
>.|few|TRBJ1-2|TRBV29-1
TGCAGCGTTGATTCAGGCGGGGCAGGTGGCTACACCTTC
CSVDSGGAGGYTF
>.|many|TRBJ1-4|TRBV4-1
TGCGCCAGCAGCCCCTATGGGACTGCAGAGAATGAAAAACTGTTTTTT
CASSPYGTAENEKLFF
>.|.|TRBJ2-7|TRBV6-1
TGTGCCGGTGGGGCAGGGAGGATCTACGAGCAGTACTTC
CAGGAGRIYEQYF
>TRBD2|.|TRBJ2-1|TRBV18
TGTGCCAGCTCACCCGTAGCGGGAGAGTACAATGAGCAGTTCTTC
CASSPVAGEYNEQFF
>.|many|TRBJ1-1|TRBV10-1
TGCGCCAGCGCGAAAAGGGGCAGCACTGAAGCTTTCTTT
CASAKRGSTEAFF
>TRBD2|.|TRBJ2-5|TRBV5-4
TGTGCCAGCAGCTTGACCTCTAGCGGGAGGCACCAAGAGACCCAGTACTTC
CASSLTSSGRHQETQYF
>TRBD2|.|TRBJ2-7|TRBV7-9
TGTGCCAGCAGCTCAGAGGGTAGCGGGAGGGCCGCCTACGAGCAGTACTTC
CASSSEGSGRAAYEQYF